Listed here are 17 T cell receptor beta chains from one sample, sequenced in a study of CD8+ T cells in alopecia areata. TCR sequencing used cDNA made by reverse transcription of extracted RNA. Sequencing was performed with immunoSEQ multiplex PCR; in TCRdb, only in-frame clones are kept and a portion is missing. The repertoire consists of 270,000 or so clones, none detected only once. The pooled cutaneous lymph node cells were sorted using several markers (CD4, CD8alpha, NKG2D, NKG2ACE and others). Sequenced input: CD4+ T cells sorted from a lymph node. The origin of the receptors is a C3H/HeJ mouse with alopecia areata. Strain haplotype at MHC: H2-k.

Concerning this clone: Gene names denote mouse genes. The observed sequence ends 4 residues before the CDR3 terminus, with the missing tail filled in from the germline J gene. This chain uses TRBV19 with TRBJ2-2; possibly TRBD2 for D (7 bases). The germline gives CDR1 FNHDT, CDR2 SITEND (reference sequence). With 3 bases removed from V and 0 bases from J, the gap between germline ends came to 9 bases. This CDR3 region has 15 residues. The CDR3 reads CASSKGGTNTGQLYF. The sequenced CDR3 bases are TGTGCCAGCAGTAAGGGGGGGACAAACACCGGG.

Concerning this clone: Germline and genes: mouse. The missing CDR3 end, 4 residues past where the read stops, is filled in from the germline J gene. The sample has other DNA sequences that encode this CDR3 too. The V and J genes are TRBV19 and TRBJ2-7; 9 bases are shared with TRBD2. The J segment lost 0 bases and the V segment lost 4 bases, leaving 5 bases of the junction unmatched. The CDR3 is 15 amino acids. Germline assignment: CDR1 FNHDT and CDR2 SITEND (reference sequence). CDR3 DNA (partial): TGTGCCAGCAGTCCTCCGGGACTGGGCTCCTAT. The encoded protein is CASSPPGLGSY. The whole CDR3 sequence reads CASSPPGLGSYEQYF.

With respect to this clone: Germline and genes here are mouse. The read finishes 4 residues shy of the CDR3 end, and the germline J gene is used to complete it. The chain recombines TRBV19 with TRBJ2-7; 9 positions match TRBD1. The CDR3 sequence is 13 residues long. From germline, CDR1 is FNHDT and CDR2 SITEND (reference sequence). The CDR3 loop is CASTRDRVYEQYF. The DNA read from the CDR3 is TGTGCCAGCACCCGGGACAGGGTGTAT.

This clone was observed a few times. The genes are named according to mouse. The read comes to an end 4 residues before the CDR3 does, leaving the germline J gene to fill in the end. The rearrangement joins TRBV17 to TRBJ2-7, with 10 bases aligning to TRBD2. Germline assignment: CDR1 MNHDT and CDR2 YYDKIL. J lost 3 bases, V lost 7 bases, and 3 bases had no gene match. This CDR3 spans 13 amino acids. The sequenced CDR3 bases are TGTGCTAGCAAAAGGACTGGGGGCTAT. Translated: CASKRTGGY. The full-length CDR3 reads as CASKRTGGYEQYF.

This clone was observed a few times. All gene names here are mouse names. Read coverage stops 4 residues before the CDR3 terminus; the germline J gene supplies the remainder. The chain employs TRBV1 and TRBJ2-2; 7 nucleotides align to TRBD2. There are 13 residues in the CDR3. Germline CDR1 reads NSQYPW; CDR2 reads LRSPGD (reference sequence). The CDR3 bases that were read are TGCACCTGCAGTGCAGACTGGGGGGGG. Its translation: CTCSADWGG. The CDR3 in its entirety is CTCSADWGGQLYF. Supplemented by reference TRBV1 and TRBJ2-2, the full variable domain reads VTLLEQNPRWRLVPRGQAVNLRCILKNSQYPWMSWYQQDLQKQLQWLFTLRSPGDKEVKSLPGADYLATRVTDTELRLQVANMSQGRTLYCTCSADWGGQLYFGEGSKLTVL.

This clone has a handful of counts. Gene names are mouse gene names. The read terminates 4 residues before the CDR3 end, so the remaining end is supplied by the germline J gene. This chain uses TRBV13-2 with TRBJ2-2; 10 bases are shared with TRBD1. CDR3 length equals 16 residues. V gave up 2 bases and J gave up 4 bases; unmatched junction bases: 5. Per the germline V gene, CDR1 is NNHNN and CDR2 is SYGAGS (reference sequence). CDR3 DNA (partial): TGTGCCAGCGGTGACCGGGACAGGGGAGGCACCGGG. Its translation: CASGDRDRGGTG. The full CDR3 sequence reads CASGDRDRGGTGQLYF.

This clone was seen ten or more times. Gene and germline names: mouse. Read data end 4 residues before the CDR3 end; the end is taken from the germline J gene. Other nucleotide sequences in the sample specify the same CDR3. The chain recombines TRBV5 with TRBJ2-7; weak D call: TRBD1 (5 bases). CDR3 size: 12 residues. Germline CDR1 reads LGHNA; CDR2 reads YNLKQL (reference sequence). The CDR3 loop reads CASSQDRDEQYF. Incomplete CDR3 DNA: TGTGCCAGCAGCCAAGACAGGGAT.

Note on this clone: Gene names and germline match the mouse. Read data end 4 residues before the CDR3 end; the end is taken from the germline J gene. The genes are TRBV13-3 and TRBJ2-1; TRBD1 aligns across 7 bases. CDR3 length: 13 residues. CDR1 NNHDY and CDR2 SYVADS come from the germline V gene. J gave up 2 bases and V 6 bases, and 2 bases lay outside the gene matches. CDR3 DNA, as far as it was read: TGTGCCAGCAAGGGACAGTACTATGCT. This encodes CASKGQYYA. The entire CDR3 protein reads CASKGQYYAEQFF.

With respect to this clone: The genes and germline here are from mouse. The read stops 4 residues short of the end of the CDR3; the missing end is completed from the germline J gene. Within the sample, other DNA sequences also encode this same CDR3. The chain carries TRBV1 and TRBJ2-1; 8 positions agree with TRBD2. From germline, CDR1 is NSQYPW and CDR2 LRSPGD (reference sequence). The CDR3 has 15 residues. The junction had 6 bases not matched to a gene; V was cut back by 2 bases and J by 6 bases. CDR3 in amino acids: CTCSALGGAFAEQFF. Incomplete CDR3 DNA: TGCACCTGCAGTGCATTGGGGGGGGCGTTTGCT. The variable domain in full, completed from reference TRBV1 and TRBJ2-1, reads VTLLEQNPRWRLVPRGQAVNLRCILKNSQYPWMSWYQQDLQKQLQWLFTLRSPGDKEVKSLPGADYLATRVTDTELRLQVANMSQGRTLYCTCSALGGAFAEQFFGPGTRLTVL.

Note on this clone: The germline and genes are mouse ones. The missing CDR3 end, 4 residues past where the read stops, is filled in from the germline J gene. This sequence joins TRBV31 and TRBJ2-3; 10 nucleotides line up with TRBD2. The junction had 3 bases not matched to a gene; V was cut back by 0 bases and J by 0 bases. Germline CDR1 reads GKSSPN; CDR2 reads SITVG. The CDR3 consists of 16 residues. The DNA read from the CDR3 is TGTGCCTGGAGTCTGACTGGGGGGACTAGTGCAGAA. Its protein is CAWSLTGGTSAE. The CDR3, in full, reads CAWSLTGGTSAETLYF.

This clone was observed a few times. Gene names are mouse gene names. CDR3 in amino acids: CASSPSGGAETLYF. The sequenced CDR3 bases are TGTGCCAGCAGTCCCTCGGGGGGAGCAGAA. The chain joins TRBV19 to TRBJ2-3; D might be TRBD2 (6 bases). The sequence runs out 4 residues before the end of the CDR3; the remainder is reconstructed from the germline J gene. V was cut by 4 bases and J by 3 bases, with 12 bases left in between. From germline, CDR1 is FNHDT and CDR2 SITEND (reference sequence). CDR3 size: 14 residues.

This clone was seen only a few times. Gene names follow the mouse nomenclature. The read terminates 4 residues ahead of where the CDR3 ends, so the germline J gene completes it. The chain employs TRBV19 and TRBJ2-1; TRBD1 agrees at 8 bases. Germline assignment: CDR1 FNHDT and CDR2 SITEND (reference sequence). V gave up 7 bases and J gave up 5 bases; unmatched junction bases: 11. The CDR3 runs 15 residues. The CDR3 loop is CASVRTGGENAEQFF. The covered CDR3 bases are TGTGCCAGCGTTCGTACAGGGGGAGAGAATGCT.

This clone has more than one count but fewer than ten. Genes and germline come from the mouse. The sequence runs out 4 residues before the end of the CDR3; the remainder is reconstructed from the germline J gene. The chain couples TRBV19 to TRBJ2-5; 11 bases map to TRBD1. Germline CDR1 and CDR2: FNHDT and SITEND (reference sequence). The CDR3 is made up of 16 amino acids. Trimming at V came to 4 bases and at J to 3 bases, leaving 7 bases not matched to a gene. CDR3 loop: CASSQTGTGGQDTQYF. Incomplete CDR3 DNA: TGTGCCAGCAGTCAAACCGGGACAGGGGGGCAAGAC.

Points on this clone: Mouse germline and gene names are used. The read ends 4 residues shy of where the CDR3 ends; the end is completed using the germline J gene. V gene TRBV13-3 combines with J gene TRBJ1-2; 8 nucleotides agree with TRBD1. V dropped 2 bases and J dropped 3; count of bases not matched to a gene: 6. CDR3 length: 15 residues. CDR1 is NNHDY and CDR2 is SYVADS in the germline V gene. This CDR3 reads CASSEVDRGYSDYTF. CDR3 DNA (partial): TGTGCCAGCAGTGAGGTAGACAGGGGCTACTCC.

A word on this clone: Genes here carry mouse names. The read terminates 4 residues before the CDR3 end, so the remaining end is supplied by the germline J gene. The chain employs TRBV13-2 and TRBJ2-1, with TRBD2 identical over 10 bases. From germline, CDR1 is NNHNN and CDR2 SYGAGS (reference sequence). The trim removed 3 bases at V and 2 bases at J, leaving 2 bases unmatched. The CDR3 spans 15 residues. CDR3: CASGGTGGHYAEQFF. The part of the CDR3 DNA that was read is TGTGCCAGCGGTGGGACTGGGGGTCACTATGCT.

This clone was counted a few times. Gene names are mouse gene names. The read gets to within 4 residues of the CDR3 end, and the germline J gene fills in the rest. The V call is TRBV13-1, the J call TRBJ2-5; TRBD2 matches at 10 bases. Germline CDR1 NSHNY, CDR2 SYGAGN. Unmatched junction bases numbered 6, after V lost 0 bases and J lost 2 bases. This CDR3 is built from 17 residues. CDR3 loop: CASSDAGLGGRQDTQYF. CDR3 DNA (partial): TGTGCCAGCAGTGATGCTGGTCTGGGGGGGCGCCAAGAC.

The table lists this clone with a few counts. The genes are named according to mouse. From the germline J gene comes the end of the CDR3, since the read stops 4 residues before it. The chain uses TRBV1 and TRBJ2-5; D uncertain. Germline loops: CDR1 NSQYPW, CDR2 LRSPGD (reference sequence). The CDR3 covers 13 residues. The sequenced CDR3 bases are TGCACCTGCAGTGCAGATAACATAGAC. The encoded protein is CTCSADNID. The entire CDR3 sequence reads CTCSADNIDTQYF.